This T cell receptor beta chain was identified during a study of T-cell memory formation after mild COVID-19. Comments on this clonotype: Its antigen remains unidentified.

TCRdb analysed the 5' RACE reads with MiXCR anew, one entry per CDR3 protein. The data contain 280,000 or so distinct CDR3 sequences, more than 15% of them singletons. Overall study results and limits: Clonal second-wave expansions that peaked on day 37 had unconfirmed SARS-CoV-2 specificity.

The CDR3 length is 18 residues. Germline V CDR1 and CDR2: LGHNA, YSLEER. With V trimmed by 3 bases and J by 2 bases, 13 bases remained unmatched. Sequencing was carried out using PBMCs or a T cell subset sorted from them (not recorded which). The TCR was taken from a man aged 18 to 30 who had mild COVID-19 (a few samples of this study predate the infection). Cell type and time point are not known. The genes are TRBV4-3 and TRBJ2-3; 8 bases align to TRBD2. The CDR3 bases are TGCGCCAGCAGCCAGGAGATCCGGGGAGCGGGGGACACAGATACGCAGTATTTT. Translation: CASSQEIRGAGDTDTQYF.